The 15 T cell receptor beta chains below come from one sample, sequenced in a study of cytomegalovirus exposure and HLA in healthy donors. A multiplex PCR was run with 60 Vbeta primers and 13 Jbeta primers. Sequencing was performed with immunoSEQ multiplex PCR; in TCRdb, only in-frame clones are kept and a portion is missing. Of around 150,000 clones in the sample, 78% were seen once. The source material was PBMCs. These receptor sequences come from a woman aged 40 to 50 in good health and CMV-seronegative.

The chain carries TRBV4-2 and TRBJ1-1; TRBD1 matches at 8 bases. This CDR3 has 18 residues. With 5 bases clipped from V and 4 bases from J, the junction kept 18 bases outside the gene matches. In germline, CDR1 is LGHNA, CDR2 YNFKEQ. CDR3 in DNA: TGTGCCAGCAGCTATGGGGAGTTTACAGGGGGAGATGGCACTGAAGCTTTCTTT. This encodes CASSYGEFTGGDGTEAFF.

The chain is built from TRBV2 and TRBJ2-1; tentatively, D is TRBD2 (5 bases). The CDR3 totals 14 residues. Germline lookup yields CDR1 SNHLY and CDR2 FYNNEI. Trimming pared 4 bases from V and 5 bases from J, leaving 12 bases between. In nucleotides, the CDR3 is TGTGCCAGCAGTGCGTTACGGGGAAACAATGAGCAGTTCTTC. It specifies CASSALRGNNEQFF.

The CDR3, as DNA: TGTGCCAGCAGACGGATGGACAGGGATACCTACGAGCAGTACTTC. It specifies CASRRMDRDTYEQYF. V gene TRBV13 combines with J gene TRBJ2-7, with 8 positions matching TRBD1. The CDR3 totals 15 residues. CDR1 is PRHDT, CDR2 FYEKMQ, per germline (reference sequence). After removal of 6 bases from V and 2 bases from J, the junction contained 9 bases not matched to a gene.

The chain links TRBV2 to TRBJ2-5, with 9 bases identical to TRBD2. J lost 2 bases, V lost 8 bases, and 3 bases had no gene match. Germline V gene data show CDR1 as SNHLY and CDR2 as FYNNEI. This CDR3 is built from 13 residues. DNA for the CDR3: TGTGCCAGCTGGCGGGGGGGTCAAGAGACCCAGTACTTC. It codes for CASWRGGQETQYF.

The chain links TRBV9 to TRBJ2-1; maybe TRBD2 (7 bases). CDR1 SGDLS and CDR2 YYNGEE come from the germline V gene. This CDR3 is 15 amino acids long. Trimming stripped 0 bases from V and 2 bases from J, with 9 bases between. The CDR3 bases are TGTGCCAGCAGCGTAGAGGGGGGGCCCTACAATGAGCAGTTCTTC. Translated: CASSVEGGPYNEQFF.

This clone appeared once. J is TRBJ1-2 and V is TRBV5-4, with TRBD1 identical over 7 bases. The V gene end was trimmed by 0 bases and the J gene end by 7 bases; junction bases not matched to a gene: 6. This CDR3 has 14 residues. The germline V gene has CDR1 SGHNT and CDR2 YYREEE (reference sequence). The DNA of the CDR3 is TGTGCCAGCAGCTTGGGGCAGGGGGTATTTGGCTACACCTTC. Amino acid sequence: CASSLGQGVFGYTF. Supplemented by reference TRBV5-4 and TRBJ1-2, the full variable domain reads ETGVTQSPTHLIKTRGQQVTLRCSSQSGHNTVSWYQQALGQGPQFIFQYYREEENGRGNFPPRFSGLQFPNYSSELNVNALELDDSALYLCASSLGQGVFGYTFGSGTRLTVV.

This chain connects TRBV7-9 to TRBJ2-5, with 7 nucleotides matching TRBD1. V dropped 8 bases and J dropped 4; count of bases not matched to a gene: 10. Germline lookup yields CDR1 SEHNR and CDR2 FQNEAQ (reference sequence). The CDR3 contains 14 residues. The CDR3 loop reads CASVRQGARETQYF. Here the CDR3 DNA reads TGTGCCAGCGTTCGACAGGGTGCTAGAGAGACCCAGTACTTC. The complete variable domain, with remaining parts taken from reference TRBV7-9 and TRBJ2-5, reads DTGVSQNPRHKITKRGQNVTFRCDPISEHNRLYWYRQTLGQGPEFLTYFQNEAQLEKSRLLSDRFSAERPKGSFSTLEIQRTEQGDSAMYLCASVRQGARETQYFGPGTRLLVL.

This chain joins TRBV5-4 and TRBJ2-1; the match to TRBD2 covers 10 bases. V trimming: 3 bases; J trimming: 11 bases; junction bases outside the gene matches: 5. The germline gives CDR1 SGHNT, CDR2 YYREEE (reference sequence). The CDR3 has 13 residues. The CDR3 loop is CASSYISGGKQFF. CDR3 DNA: TGTGCCAGCAGCTATATTAGCGGGGGGAAGCAGTTCTTC.

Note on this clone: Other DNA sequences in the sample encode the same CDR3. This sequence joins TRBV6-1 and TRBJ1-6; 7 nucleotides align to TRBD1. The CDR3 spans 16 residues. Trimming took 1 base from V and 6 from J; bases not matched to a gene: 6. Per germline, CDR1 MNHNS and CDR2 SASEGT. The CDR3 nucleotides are TGTGCCAGCAGTGAAGAGGGGGCCCTGGGTAATTCACCCCTCCACTTT. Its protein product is CASSEEGALGNSPLHF.

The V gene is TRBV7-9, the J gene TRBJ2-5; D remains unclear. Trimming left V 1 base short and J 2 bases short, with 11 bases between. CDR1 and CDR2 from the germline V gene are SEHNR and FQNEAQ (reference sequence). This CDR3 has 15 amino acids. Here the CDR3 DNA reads TGTGCCAGCAGCTTAGGGGTCGGGTTTCAAGAGACCCAGTACTTC. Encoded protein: CASSLGVGFQETQYF.

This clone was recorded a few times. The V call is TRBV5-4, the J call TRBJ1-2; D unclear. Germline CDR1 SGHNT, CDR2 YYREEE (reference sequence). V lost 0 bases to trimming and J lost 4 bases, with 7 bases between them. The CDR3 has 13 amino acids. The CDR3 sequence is CASSLEQSYGYTF. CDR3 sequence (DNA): TGTGCCAGCAGCTTGGAACAAAGCTATGGCTACACCTTC.

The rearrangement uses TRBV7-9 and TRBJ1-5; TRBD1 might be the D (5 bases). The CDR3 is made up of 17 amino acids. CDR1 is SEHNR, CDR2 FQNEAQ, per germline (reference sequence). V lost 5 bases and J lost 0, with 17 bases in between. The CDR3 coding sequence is TGTGCCAGCAGCGGGGGGGGATCGGGGATTAGCAATCAGCCCCAGCATTTT. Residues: CASSGGGSGISNQPQHF. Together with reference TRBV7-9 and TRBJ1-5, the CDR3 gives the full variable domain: DTGVSQNPRHKITKRGQNVTFRCDPISEHNRLYWYRQTLGQGPEFLTYFQNEAQLEKSRLLSDRFSAERPKGSFSTLEIQRTEQGDSAMYLCASSGGGSGISNQPQHFGDGTRLSIL.

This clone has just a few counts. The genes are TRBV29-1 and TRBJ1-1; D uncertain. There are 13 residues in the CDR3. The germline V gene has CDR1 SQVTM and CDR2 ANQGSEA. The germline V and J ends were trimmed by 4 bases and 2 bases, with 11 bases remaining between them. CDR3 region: CSVAQRANTEAFF. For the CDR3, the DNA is TGCAGCGTTGCGCAGCGAGCTAACACTGAAGCTTTCTTT.

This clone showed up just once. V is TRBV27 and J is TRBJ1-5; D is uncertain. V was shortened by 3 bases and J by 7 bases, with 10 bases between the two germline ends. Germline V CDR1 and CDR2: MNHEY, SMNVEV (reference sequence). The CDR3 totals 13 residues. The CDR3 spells CASSFGARQPQHF. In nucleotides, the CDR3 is TGTGCCAGCAGTTTTGGAGCTCGACAGCCCCAGCATTTT.

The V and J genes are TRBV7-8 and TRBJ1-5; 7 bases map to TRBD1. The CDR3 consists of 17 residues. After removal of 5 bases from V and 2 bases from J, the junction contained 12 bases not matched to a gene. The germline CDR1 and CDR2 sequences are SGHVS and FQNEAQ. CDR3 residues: CASSTQDRTRGNQPQHF. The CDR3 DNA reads TGTGCCAGCAGCACTCAGGACAGGACCAGGGGCAATCAGCCCCAGCATTTT.